The 30 T cell receptor beta chains below all came from one sample that was sequenced in a study of T cells in Graves' hyperthyroidism and ophthalmopathy. Amplified TCR beta CDR3 regions came from RNA transcripts. HTBI primers were the set used in a first-round RT-PCR of the TCR CDR3. TCRdb processed the multiplex PCR reads anew with MiXCR; each CDR3 protein has one entry. The sample shows under 650,000 distinct CDR3 sequences, around 15% of them seen only once. Specimen: blood. The source is a woman aged 25 to 45 with Graves' hyperthyroidism.

This clonotype was counted between two and nine times. This sequence joins TRBV7-2 and TRBJ1-5, with D unresolved. Trimming pared 0 bases from V and 7 bases from J, leaving 7 bases between. Germline V gene data show CDR1 as SGHTA and CDR2 as FQGNSA. The CDR3 contains 13 residues. CDR3 DNA sequence: TGTGCCAGCAGCTTAGCGATGGGCCAGCCCCAGCATTTT. This encodes CASSLAMGQPQHF.

The V and J genes are TRBV19 and TRBJ1-5; TRBD1 aligns across 7 bases. Germline V gives CDR1 LNHDA, CDR2 SQIVND (reference sequence). Unmatched junction bases numbered 12, after V lost 10 bases and J lost 15 bases. The CDR3 sequence is 11 residues long. CDR3 bases: TGTGCCACCGAGGGACAGAATCAAGCGCATTTT. Translated: CATEGQNQAHF.

This clonotype has a handful of counts. The chain's CDR3 is CASFEASGANVLTF. CDR3 bases: TGTGCCAGCTTTGAGGCATCTGGGGCCAACGTCCTGACTTTC. The rearrangement uses TRBV6-1 and TRBJ2-6; D gene unclear. The CDR3 has 14 residues. Looked up from germline, CDR1 is MNHNS and CDR2 is SASEGT. V lost 8 bases and J lost 1, with 9 bases in between.

The genes are TRBV2 and TRBJ2-1, with D uncertain. Between the trimmed V and J ends, which lost 9 bases and 15 bases, there was a span of 15 bases. There are 10 residues in the CDR3. Per the germline V gene, CDR1 is SNHLY and CDR2 is FYNNEI. CDR3: CASRTYLWFF. CDR3 DNA sequence: TGTGCCAGTCGAACGTACCTTTGGTTCTTC.

CDR3 DNA: TGTGCCAGCAGACATGGGGACAGGGGGAGTGAAGAGCAGTACTTC. It encodes CASRHGDRGSEEQYF. The chain carries TRBV7-4 and TRBJ2-7; 11 nucleotides match TRBD1. The J segment lost 7 bases and the V segment lost 6 bases, leaving 11 bases of the junction unmatched. The CDR3 has 15 amino acids. CDR1 is SGHVT and CDR2 is SQSDAQ in the germline V gene.

This clonotype was observed a few times. CDR3 nucleotide sequence: TGTGCCAGCAGTCTAGCGGGAGGGCCCGATGAGCAGTTCTTC. Translating it yields CASSLAGGPDEQFF. The rearrangement joins TRBV6-1 to TRBJ2-1, with 12 nucleotides matching TRBD2. The CDR3 is 14 amino acids. V shed 5 bases and J 8 bases; nucleotides not matched to a gene: 4. Looked up from germline, CDR1 is MNHNS and CDR2 is SASEGT.

The J gene is TRBJ2-7, the V gene TRBV4-1, with D uncertain. V lost 4 bases, J lost 3 bases, and 13 bases lay in between. The germline CDR1 and CDR2 sequences are MGHRA and YSYEKL. CDR3 length: 14 amino acids. The CDR3 here is CASSLGRVNYEQYF. In DNA, the CDR3 is TGCGCCAGCAGCCTGGGCAGAGTTAACTACGAGCAGTACTTC.

The chain carries TRBV16 and TRBJ1-4, with D possibly TRBD1 on 5 matching bases. In germline, CDR1 is KGHSY, CDR2 FQNENV. Deletions cut 4 bases from V and 3 bases from J, with 12 bases between. The CDR3 sequence is 15 residues long. The CDR3 nucleotides are TGTGCCAGCAGCCTTCAGTCGGGGGCTAATGAAAAACTGTTTTTT. It encodes CASSLQSGANEKLFF.

This clonotype came up many times. The chain has TRBV6-1 and TRBJ2-7; 7 nucleotides agree with TRBD2. This CDR3 region has 13 residues. Trimming at V came to 8 bases and at J to 4 bases, leaving 8 bases not matched to a gene. Germline loops: CDR1 MNHNS, CDR2 SASEGT. CDR3 amino acids: CASHRLGGYEQYF. The CDR3 DNA reads as TGTGCCAGCCACAGACTGGGGGGGTACGAGCAGTACTTC.

The V gene is TRBV6-5, the J gene TRBJ2-2; 15 nucleotides line up with TRBD2. The V and J ends lost 0 bases and 4 bases, in that order; junction bases with no gene match: 3. Germline assignment: CDR1 MNHEY and CDR2 SVGAGI. This CDR3 has 18 residues. CDR3 sequence: CASSYSGLAGGPTGELFF. DNA for the CDR3: TGTGCCAGCAGTTACTCCGGACTAGCGGGAGGGCCCACCGGGGAGCTGTTTTTT.

The sample holds many counts of this clonotype. The V call is TRBV13, the J call TRBJ2-1; maybe TRBD2 (6 bases). The length of the CDR3 is 13 residues. The ends were cut back, 5 bases at V and 3 bases at J, with 8 bases in the middle. Germline CDR1 and CDR2: PRHDT and FYEKMQ (reference sequence). Written as DNA, the CDR3 is TGTGCCAGCAGCCCCGGGAGCTACAATGAGCAGTTCTTC. This gives the protein CASSPGSYNEQFF.

This clonotype has just a few counts. The chain has TRBV29-1 and TRBJ2-5, with D tentatively TRBD1 or TRBD2 (5 bases each). Germline V gene lookup returns CDR1 SQVTM and CDR2 ANQGSEA. The CDR3 is made up of 14 amino acids. V gave up 7 bases and J gave up 3 bases, with 18 bases separating them. CDR3 sequence reads: CSANPGTQKETQYF. The CDR3 nucleotides are TGCAGCGCCAACCCCGGGACGCAGAAAGAGACCCAGTACTTC.

A remark on this clonotype: Compared with germline, one end of the junction differs, possibly owing to a read error. The J gene is TRBJ1-1, the V gene TRBV6-1, with D perhaps matching TRBD1 (6 bases). The germline V gene has CDR1 MNHNS and CDR2 SASEGT. The CDR3 spans 14 residues. The CDR3 sequence: CASRPVRGGPEASF. The CDR3 DNA is TGTGCCAGCAGACCCGTTAGGGGGGGACCTGAAGCTTCCTTT.

This clonotype was seen at least ten times. The chain is built from TRBV28 and TRBJ2-5, with unresolved D. Trimming removed 6 bases from V and 1 base from J, with 12 bases in between. Germline V lookup: CDR1 MDHEN, CDR2 SYDVKM. CDR3 length equals 14 residues. The CDR3 spells CASSLLETQETQYF. CDR3 DNA sequence: TGTGCCAGCAGCCTTCTAGAGACCCAAGAGACCCAGTACTTC.

This clonotype has a count of ten or more. The V gene is TRBV5-5, the J gene TRBJ2-1; weak D call: TRBD2 (5 bases). Germline CDR1 SGHKS, CDR2 YYEKEE (reference sequence). The CDR3 has 13 amino acids. Deletions cut 4 bases from V and 10 bases from J, with 15 bases between. CDR3 amino acids: CASSPDGVGEQFF. CDR3 in DNA: TGTGCCAGCAGCCCGGACGGGGTAGGAGAGCAGTTCTTC. Drawing the rest from reference TRBV5-5 and TRBJ2-1, the complete variable domain is DAGVTQSPTHLIKTRGQQVTLRCSPISGHKSVSWYQQVLGQGPQFIFQYYEKEERGRGNFPDRFSARQFPNYSSELNVNALLLGDSALYLCASSPDGVGEQFFGPGTRLTVL.

This clonotype turned up a few times. The chain has TRBV19 and TRBJ2-7; tentative D call: TRBD1 (6 bases). Per germline, CDR1 LNHDA and CDR2 SQIVND (reference sequence). The CDR3 sequence is 14 residues long. Trimming cost V 10 bases and J 0 bases, with 16 bases left between them. The CDR3 protein is CATQGTLSSYEQYF. CDR3 sequence (DNA): TGTGCCACCCAGGGGACCCTGAGCTCCTACGAGCAGTACTTC.

This clonotype was seen once. The rearrangement uses TRBV19 and TRBJ1-1; D gene unclear. Trimming left V 10 bases short and J 8 bases short, with 23 bases between. Per germline, CDR1 LNHDA and CDR2 SQIVND (reference sequence). The CDR3 length is 14 residues. CDR3 bases: TGTGCCACCTCAACGGGAGGAGGTGGGCAAGAAGCTTTCTTT. This sequence encodes CATSTGGGGQEAFF. The variable domain in full, with the rest retrieved from reference TRBV19 and TRBJ1-1, is DGGITQSPKYLFRKEGQNVTLSCEQNLNHDAMYWYRQDPGQGLRLIYYSQIVNDFQKGDIAEGYSVSREKKESFPLTVTSAQKNPTAFYLCATSTGGGGQEAFFGQGTRLTVV.

This chain connects TRBV6-1 to TRBJ2-1; D assignment may be TRBD1 or TRBD2 (5 bases each). Germline-derived CDR1 and CDR2 are MNHNS and SASEGT. Trimming removed 6 bases at V and 9 bases at J, with 21 bases between. The length of the CDR3 is 15 residues. This CDR3 is CASSLAVVGPREQFF. The CDR3 DNA sequence: TGTGCCAGCAGCCTAGCCGTGGTGGGGCCTCGTGAGCAGTTCTTC.

The chain combines TRBV5-1 with TRBJ1-1; possibly TRBD1 for D (5 bases). The CDR3 has 13 amino acids. Per germline, CDR1 SGHRS and CDR2 YFSETQ. Trimming removed 0 bases from V and 7 bases from J, with 10 bases in between. CDR3 DNA sequence: TGCGCCAGCAGCTTGGACGACAGCGGTGAAGCTTTCTTT. Amino acids: CASSLDDSGEAFF.

This clonotype was seen only a few times. The chain is built from TRBV24-1 and TRBJ2-3; 8 positions match TRBD2. This CDR3 comprises 16 residues. Germline CDR1 is KGHDR and CDR2 is SFDVKD. V shed 4 bases, J shed 2 bases, and the junction held 7 bases outside the gene matches. The CDR3 bases are TGTGCCACCAGTGAATCCGGGAGGGCTGACACAGATACGCAGTATTTT. Translated: CATSESGRADTDTQYF.

This clonotype is a singleton in its sample. This chain uses TRBV5-1 with TRBJ2-5, with D tentatively TRBD1 (5 bases). V was shortened by 2 bases and J by 2 bases, with 10 bases between the two germline ends. Germline CDR1 is SGHRS and CDR2 is YFSETQ. The CDR3 totals 14 residues. The CDR3 is CASSFGRAQETQYF. The CDR3 DNA reads as TGCGCCAGCAGCTTTGGCAGGGCGCAAGAGACCCAGTACTTC.

The J gene is TRBJ2-5, the V gene TRBV28; possible D gene TRBD2, 5 bases. Germline CDR1 and CDR2: MDHEN and SYDVKM. V lost 5 bases to trimming and J lost 0 bases, with 13 bases between them. The CDR3 is 15 residues long. CDR3 DNA: TGTGCCAGCAGTCCACCGGAGGCGAACCAAGAGACCCAGTACTTC. Amino acid sequence: CASSPPEANQETQYF.

The chain is built from TRBV14 and TRBJ2-2; TRBD1 is a possible D gene (5 bases). CDR1 is SGHDN, CDR2 FVKESK, per germline. The CDR3 is 16 amino acids. V lost 4 bases, J lost 2 bases, and 14 bases lay in between. CDR3 residues: CASSLQATVNTGELFF. As DNA, the CDR3 is TGTGCCAGCAGCCTACAAGCGACAGTTAACACCGGGGAGCTGTTTTTT.

Of note for this clonotype: At one end, the junction sequence differs from germline, possibly due to a read error. The chain links TRBV5-1 to TRBJ2-7; D assignment may be TRBD1 or TRBD2 (5 bases each). The CDR3 length is 14 residues. The germline gives CDR1 SGHRS, CDR2 YFSETQ. The CDR3 nucleotides read TGTGCCAGCAGCTATTCAGGGAGTTCCTACGGGCAGTACTTC. This translates into CASSYSGSSYGQYF.

The chain is built from TRBV5-6 and TRBJ2-7; no clear D gene. The CDR3 runs to 13 residues. V lost 2 bases to trimming and J lost 6 bases, with 12 bases between them. From germline, CDR1 is SGHDT and CDR2 YYEEEE. The chain's CDR3 is CASSFTGIAEQYF. For the CDR3, the DNA is TGTGCCAGCAGCTTTACGGGCATAGCCGAGCAGTACTTC.

This clonotype has only a few counts. The chain combines TRBV13 with TRBJ2-3; D not resolved. This CDR3 contains 15 residues. V lost 3 bases and J 2 bases, leaving 12 bases between the germline ends. Per germline, CDR1 PRHDT and CDR2 FYEKMQ (reference sequence). The CDR3 loop is CASSFSGTLTDTQYF. In DNA form, the CDR3 reads TGTGCCAGCAGCTTTTCAGGCACCCTCACAGATACGCAGTATTTT.

This clonotype occurred many times. The chain couples TRBV7-9 to TRBJ1-3; D not certain. In germline, CDR1 is SEHNR, CDR2 FQNEAQ (reference sequence). CDR3 length: 11 residues. V was shortened by 4 bases and J by 8 bases, with 6 bases between the two germline ends. The CDR3 reads CASSSLDTIYF. The CDR3 DNA reads as TGTGCCAGCAGCTCCTTGGACACCATATATTTT.

This clonotype has at least ten counts. This rearrangement joins TRBV20-1 to TRBJ2-1; D is perhaps TRBD1 (5 bases). Per germline, CDR1 DFQATT and CDR2 SNEGSKA (reference sequence). This CDR3 has 12 residues. V gave up 7 bases and J gave up 4 bases, with 11 bases separating them. CDR3 sequence (DNA): TGCAGTGTTAAGGCAGGGTACAATGAGCAGTTCTTC. As protein: CSVKAGYNEQFF.

This chain joins TRBV6-2 or TRBV6-3 and TRBJ2-7, with D perhaps matching TRBD2 (5 bases). CDR1 and CDR2 from the germline V gene are MNHEY and SVGEGT. The germline V and J ends were trimmed by 5 bases and 2 bases, with 13 bases remaining between them. The CDR3 runs to 14 residues. CDR3 in amino acids: CASSDVVGAYEQYF. The CDR3 DNA sequence: TGTGCCAGCAGTGACGTGGTCGGGGCCTACGAGCAGTACTTC.

The V gene is TRBV7-9, the J gene TRBJ2-1, with 13 bases identical to TRBD2. CDR3 length: 18 amino acids. CDR1 is SEHNR and CDR2 is FQNEAQ in the germline V gene (reference sequence). With V trimmed by 4 bases and J by 8 bases, 14 bases remained unmatched. The CDR3 loop reads CASSSPSGLAGWRDEQFF. The CDR3 DNA reads TGTGCCAGCAGCTCCCCATCGGGACTAGCGGGATGGAGGGATGAGCAGTTCTTC. Looking up the rest from reference TRBV7-9 and TRBJ2-1 gives the full variable domain: DTGVSQNPRHKITKRGQNVTFRCDPISEHNRLYWYRQTLGQGPEFLTYFQNEAQLEKSRLLSDRFSAERPKGSFSTLEIQRTEQGDSAMYLCASSSPSGLAGWRDEQFFGPGTRLTVL.